This TCR beta chain was documented in a study of T-cell memory formation after mild COVID-19. Study-wide results and caveats: Day 15 to 85 contracting clones showed balanced CD4/CD8; later expanders leaned CD4+.

Germline values: CDR1 LGHNA, CDR2 YSLEER. The CDR3 totals 13 residues. Between the trimmed V and J ends, which lost 3 bases and 5 bases, there was a span of 9 bases. Only a few counts were recorded for this clonotype. Its matching antigen is unknown. The authors produced TCR alpha and TCR beta cDNA libraries with sample barcodes and UMIs by 5'RACE using constant-segment primers. TCRdb re-called the 5' RACE reads with MiXCR, one entry per CDR3 protein. The sample holds around 200,000 distinct CDR3 sequences, over 9% seen once. This sequence was found in a man younger than 30 who had mild COVID-19 (a few samples of this study predate the infection). Cell type and time point are not known. V gene TRBV4-3 combines with J gene TRBJ2-3; either TRBD1 or TRBD2 may supply D (6 bases each). The material sequenced was PBMCs or a T cell subset sorted from them (not recorded which). The CDR3 region is CASSHEGGDTQYF. CDR3 nucleotides: TGCGCCAGCAGCCATGAGGGGGGAGATACGCAGTATTTT.